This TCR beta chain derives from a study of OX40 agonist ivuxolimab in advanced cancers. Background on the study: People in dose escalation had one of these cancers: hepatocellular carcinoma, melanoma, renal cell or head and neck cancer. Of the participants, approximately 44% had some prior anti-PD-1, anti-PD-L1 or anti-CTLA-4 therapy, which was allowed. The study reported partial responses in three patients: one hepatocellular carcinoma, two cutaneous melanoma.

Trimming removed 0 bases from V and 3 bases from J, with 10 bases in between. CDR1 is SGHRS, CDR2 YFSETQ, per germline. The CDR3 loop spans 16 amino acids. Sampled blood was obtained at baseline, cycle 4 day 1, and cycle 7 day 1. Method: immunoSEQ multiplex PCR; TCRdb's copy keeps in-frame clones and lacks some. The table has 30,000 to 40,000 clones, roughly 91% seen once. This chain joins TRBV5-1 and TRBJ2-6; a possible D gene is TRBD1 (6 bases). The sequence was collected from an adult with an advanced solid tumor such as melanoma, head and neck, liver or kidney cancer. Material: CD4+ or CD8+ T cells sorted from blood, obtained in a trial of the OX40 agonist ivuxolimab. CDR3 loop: CASSLGGGDGANVLTF. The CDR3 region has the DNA TGCGCCAGCAGCTTGGGAGGGGGAGATGGGGCCAACGTCCTGACTTTC.